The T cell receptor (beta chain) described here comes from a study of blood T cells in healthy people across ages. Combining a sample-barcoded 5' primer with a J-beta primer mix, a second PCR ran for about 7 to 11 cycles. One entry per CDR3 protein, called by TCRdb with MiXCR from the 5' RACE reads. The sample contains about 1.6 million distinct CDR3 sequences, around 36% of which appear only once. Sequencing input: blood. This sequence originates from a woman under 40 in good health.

The DNA of the CDR3 is TGTGCCAGCAGCTTCGGGACAGGGGTAACGAACACCGGGGAGCTGTTTTTT. Translated, it gives CASSFGTGVTNTGELFF. This chain uses TRBV7-3 with TRBJ2-2; 10 bases map to TRBD1. The CDR3 spans 17 residues. The junction had 4 bases not matched to a gene; V was cut back by 3 bases and J by 0 bases. Per the germline V gene, CDR1 is SGHTA and CDR2 is FQGTGA.